This TCR beta chain appears in the sequencing data of a study of cytomegalovirus exposure and HLA in healthy donors. Trimming removed 2 bases from V and 1 base from J; junction bases left unmatched: 6. Germline CDR1 SGHRS, CDR2 YFSETQ. This CDR3 is built from 15 residues. PCR primers comprised 60 Vbeta and 13 Jbeta primers. Some clones are missing from TCRdb's copy, which holds only in-frame ones; the method was immunoSEQ multiplex PCR. The repertoire has more than 130,000 clones, around three quarters of them found once; the top ten carry 6.5% to 7%. This sequence joins TRBV5-1 and TRBJ2-7, with 7 bases identical to TRBD2. This receptor was taken from a man between 40 and 49 years old in good health and CMV-seropositive. Sequenced material: PBMCs. The chain's CDR3 is CASSLSSGTSYEQYF. CDR3 in DNA: TGCGCCAGCAGCTTATCAAGCGGGACGTCCTACGAGCAGTACTTC. Together with reference TRBV5-1 and TRBJ2-7, the CDR3 gives the full variable domain: KAGVTQTPRYLIKTRGQQVTLSCSPISGHRSVSWYQQTPGQGLQFLFEYFSETQRNKGNFPGRFSGRQFSNSRSEMNVSTLELGDSALYLCASSLSSGTSYEQYFGPGTRLTVT.